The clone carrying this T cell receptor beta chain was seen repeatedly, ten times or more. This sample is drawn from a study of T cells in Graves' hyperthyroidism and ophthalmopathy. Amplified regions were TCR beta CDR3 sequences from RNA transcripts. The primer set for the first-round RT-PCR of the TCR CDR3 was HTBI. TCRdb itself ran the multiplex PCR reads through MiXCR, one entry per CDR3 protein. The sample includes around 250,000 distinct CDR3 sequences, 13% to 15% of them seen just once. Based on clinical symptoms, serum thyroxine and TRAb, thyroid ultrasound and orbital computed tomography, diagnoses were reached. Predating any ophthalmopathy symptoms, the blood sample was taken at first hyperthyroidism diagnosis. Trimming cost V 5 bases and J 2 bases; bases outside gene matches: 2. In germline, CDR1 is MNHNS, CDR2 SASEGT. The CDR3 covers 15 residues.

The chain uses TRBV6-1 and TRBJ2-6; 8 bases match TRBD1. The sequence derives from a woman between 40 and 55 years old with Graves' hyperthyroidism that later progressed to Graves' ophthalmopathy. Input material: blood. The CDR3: CASSRQGTGANVLTF. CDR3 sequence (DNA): TGTGCCAGCAGTCGACAGGGGACTGGGGCCAACGTCCTGACTTTC.